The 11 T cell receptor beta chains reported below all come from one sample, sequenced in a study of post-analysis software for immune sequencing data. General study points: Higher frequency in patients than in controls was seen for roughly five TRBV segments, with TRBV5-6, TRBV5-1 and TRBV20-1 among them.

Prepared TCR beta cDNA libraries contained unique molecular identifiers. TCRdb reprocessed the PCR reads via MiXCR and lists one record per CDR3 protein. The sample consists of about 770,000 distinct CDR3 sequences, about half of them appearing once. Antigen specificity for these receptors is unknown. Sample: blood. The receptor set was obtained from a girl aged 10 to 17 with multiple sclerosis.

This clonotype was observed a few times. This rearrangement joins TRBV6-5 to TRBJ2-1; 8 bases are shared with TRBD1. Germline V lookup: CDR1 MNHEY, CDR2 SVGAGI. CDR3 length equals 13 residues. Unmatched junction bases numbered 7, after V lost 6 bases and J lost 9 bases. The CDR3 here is CASRVTGVGEQFF. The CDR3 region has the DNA TGTGCCAGCAGAGTGACAGGGGTAGGTGAGCAGTTCTTC.

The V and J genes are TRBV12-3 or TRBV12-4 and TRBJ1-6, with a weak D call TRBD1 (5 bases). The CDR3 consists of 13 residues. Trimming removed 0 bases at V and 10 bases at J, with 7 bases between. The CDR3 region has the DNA TGTGCCAGCAGTTTAGCGGGGCGATCACCCCTCCACTTT. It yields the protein CASSLAGRSPLHF.

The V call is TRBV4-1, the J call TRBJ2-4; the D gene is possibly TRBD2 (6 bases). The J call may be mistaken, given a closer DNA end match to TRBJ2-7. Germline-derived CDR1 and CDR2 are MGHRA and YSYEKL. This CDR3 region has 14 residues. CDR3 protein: CASSQEAGSNEQYF. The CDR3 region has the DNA TGCGCCAGCAGCCAAGAGGCGGGGAGTAACGAGCAGTACTTC.

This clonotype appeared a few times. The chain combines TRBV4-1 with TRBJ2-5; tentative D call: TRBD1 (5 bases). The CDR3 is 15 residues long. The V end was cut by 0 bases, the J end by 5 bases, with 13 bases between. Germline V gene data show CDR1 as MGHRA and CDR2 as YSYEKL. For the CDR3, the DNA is TGCGCCAGCAGCCAAGATCGGGCCAGGGTGGAGACCCAGTACTTC. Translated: CASSQDRARVETQYF.

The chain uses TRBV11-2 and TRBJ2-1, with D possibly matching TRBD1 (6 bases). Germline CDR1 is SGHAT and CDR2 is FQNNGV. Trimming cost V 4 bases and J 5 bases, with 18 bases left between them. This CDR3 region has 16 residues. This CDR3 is CASSSLRGGRHNEQFF. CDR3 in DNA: TGTGCCAGCAGCTCGCTCAGGGGCGGGCGGCACAATGAGCAGTTCTTC.

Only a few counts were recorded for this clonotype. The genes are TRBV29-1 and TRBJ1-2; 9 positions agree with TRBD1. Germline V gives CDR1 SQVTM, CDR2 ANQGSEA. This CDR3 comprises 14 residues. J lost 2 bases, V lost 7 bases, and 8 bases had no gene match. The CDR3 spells CSAESGQGNYGYTF. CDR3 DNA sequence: TGCAGCGCCGAATCCGGACAGGGGAACTATGGCTACACCTTC.

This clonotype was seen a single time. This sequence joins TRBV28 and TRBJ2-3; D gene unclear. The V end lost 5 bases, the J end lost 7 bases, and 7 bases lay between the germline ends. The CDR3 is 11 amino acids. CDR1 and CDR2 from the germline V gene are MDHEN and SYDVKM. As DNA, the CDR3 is TGTGCCAGCAGTCTAACATATACGCAGTATTTT. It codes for CASSLTYTQYF.

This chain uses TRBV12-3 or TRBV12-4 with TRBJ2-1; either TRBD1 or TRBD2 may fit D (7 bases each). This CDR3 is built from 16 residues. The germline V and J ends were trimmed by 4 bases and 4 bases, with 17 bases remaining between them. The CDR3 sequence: CASSSNRGGVYNEQFF. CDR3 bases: TGTGCCAGCAGTTCCAACAGGGGAGGGGTTTACAATGAGCAGTTCTTC.

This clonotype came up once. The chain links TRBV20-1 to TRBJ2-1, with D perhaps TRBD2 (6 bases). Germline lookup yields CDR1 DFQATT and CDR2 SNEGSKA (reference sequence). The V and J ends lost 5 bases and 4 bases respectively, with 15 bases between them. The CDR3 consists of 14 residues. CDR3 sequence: CSAGGSGQYNEQFF. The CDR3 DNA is TGCAGTGCTGGGGGGAGCGGGCAATACAATGAGCAGTTCTTC.

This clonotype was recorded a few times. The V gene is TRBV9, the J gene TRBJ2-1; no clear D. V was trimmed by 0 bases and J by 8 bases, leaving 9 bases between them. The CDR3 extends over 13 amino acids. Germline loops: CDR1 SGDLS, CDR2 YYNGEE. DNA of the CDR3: TGTGCCAGCAGCGTAGCCCCGGCGGATGAGCAGTTCTTC. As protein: CASSVAPADEQFF. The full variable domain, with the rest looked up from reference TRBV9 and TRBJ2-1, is DSGVTQTPKHLITATGQRVTLRCSPRSGDLSVYWYQQSLDQGLQFLIQYYNGEERAKGNILERFSAQQFPDLHSELNLSSLELGDSALYFCASSVAPADEQFFGPGTRLTVL.

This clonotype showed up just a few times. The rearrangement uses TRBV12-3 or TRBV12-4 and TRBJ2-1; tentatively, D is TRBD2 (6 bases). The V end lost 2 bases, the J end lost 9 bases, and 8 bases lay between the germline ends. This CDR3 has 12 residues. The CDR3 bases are TGTGCCAGCAGTTTACCGGGGGTTGAGCAGTTCTTC. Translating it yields CASSLPGVEQFF.